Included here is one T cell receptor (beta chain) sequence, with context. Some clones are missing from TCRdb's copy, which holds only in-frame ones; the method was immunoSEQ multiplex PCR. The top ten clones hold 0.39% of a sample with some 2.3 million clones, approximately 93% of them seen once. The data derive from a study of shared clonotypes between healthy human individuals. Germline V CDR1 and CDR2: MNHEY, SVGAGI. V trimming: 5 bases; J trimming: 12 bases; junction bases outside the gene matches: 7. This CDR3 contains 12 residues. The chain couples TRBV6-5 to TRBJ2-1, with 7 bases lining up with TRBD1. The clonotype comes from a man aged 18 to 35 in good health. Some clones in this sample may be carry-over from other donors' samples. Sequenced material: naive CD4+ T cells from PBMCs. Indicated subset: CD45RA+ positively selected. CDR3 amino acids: CASSNRDRRQFF. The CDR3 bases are TGTGCCAGCAGTAACCGGGACAGAAGGCAGTTCTTC.